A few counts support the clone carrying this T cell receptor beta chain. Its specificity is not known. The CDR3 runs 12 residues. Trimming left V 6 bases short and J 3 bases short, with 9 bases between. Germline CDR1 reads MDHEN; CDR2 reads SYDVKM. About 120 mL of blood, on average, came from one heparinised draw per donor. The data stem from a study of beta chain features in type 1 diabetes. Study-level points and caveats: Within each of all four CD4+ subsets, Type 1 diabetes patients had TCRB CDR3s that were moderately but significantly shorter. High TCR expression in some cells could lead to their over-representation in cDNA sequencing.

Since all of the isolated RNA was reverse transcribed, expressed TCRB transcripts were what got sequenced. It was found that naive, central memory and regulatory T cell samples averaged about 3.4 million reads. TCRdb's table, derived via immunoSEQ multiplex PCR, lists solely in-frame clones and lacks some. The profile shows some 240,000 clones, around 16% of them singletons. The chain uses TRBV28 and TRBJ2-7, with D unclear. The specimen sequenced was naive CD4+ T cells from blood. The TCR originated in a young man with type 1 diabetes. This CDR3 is CASRGNSYEQYF. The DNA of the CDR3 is TGTGCCAGCAGGGGAAACAGCTACGAGCAGTACTTC. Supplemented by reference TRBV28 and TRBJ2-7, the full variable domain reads DVKVTQSSRYLVKRTGEKVFLECVQDMDHENMFWYRQDPGLGLRLIYFSYDVKMKEKGDIPEGYSVSREKKERFSLILESASTNQTSMYLCASRGNSYEQYFGPGTRLTVT.